These 26 T cell receptor beta chains share one sample of origin, sequenced in a study of blood T cells in healthy people across ages. Using a J-beta primer mix together with a sample-barcoded 5' primer, a second PCR was run for roughly 6 to 11 cycles. In TCRdb, the 5' RACE reads were re-called with MiXCR into one record per CDR3 protein. The sample lists about 1.5 million distinct CDR3 sequences, approximately 39% occurring once. The sequenced sample consisted of blood. The receptor set was obtained from a woman aged 18-35 years in good health.

This sequence joins TRBV6-1 and TRBJ2-5, with unresolved D. The CDR3 contains 14 residues. Trimming cost V 3 bases and J 0 bases, with 8 bases left between them. Germline V gene data show CDR1 as MNHNS and CDR2 as SASEGT. CDR3 DNA: TGTGCCAGCAGTGACCAAACCTACCAAGAGACCCAGTACTTC. Translating it yields CASSDQTYQETQYF.

The J gene is TRBJ1-1, the V gene TRBV7-9; 9 nucleotides align to TRBD1. CDR1 is SEHNR and CDR2 is FQNEAQ in the germline V gene (reference sequence). CDR3 length: 15 amino acids. Unmatched junction bases numbered 11, after V lost 3 bases and J lost 9 bases. In DNA form, the CDR3 reads TGTGCCAGCAGCTTCGCCAGGGGACAGGGACCGAAAGCTTTCTTT. This encodes CASSFARGQGPKAFF.

V usage is TRBV7-2 and J usage is TRBJ1-1; tentatively, D is TRBD1 (6 bases). This CDR3 comprises 15 residues. CDR1 and CDR2 (germline): SGHTA, FQGNSA. V dropped 3 bases and J dropped 7 bases, with 18 bases sitting between them. CDR3 region: CASSFRTETSSEAFF. For the CDR3, the DNA is TGTGCCAGCAGCTTTCGGACAGAAACGTCGAGTGAAGCTTTCTTT.

The V gene is TRBV11-2, the J gene TRBJ2-7; 7 bases line up with TRBD1. V lost 5 bases and J lost 3; bases outside the gene matches: 7. The CDR3 is 14 residues long. Looked up from germline, CDR1 is SGHAT and CDR2 is FQNNGV. The CDR3 sequence: CASSPTGRLYEQYF. In DNA, the CDR3 is TGTGCCAGCAGCCCGACAGGGCGTCTCTACGAGCAGTACTTC.

This rearrangement joins TRBV7-2 to TRBJ1-3; maybe TRBD1 (5 bases). Trimming shortened V by 3 bases and J by 2 bases, and 14 bases separated the two germline ends. The CDR3 has 16 residues. The germline gives CDR1 SGHTA, CDR2 FQGNSA. In DNA, the CDR3 is TGTGCCAGCAGCTTCGGTGGGGGGGGGACTGGAAACACCATATATTTT. Translating gives CASSFGGGGTGNTIYF.

The sample holds many counts of this clonotype. The genes are TRBV12-3 or TRBV12-4 and TRBJ2-3; D is possibly TRBD2 (5 bases). Between the trimmed V and J ends, which lost 1 base and 9 bases, there was a span of 11 bases. The CDR3 has 13 residues. The CDR3 coding sequence is TGTGCCAGCAGTTTAGTTACGGGAAGGACGCAGTATTTT. This sequence encodes CASSLVTGRTQYF.

This clonotype appeared a single time. The chain recombines TRBV5-1 with TRBJ2-2, with TRBD1 as a possible D gene (6 bases). The CDR3 extends over 16 amino acids. V was clipped by 4 bases and J by 5 bases, with 18 bases between them. CDR1 SGHRS and CDR2 YFSETQ come from the germline V gene. CDR3 sequence reads: CASSPGVREDTGELFF. In nucleotides, the CDR3 is TGCGCCAGCAGCCCAGGGGTGCGCGAGGATACCGGGGAGCTGTTTTTT.

The chain couples TRBV5-6 to TRBJ2-5, with 7 bases that match TRBD1. This CDR3 contains 15 residues. V lost 3 bases and J lost 1; bases outside the gene matches: 6. Looked up from germline, CDR1 is SGHDT and CDR2 is YYEEEE. Here the CDR3 DNA reads TGTGCCAGCAGCTCACGGACAGGATCCCAAGAGACCCAGTACTTC. Translation: CASSSRTGSQETQYF.

The chain carries TRBV11-2 and TRBJ2-1, with 10 bases fitting TRBD2. J lost 4 bases, V lost 2 bases, and 2 bases had no gene match. CDR3 length equals 15 residues. Germline values: CDR1 SGHAT, CDR2 FQNNGV. The CDR3 coding sequence is TGTGCCAGCAGCTTAATACTAGCGGGGTACAATGAGCAGTTCTTC. It is translated as CASSLILAGYNEQFF. The full variable domain, completed using reference TRBV11-2 and TRBJ2-1, is EAGVAQSPRYKIIEKRQSVAFWCNPISGHATLYWYQQILGQGPKLLIQFQNNGVVDDSQLPKDRFSAERLKGVDSTLKIQPAKLEDSAVYLCASSLILAGYNEQFFGPGTRLTVL.

J is TRBJ2-2 and V is TRBV7-9; D is undetermined. The germline gives CDR1 SEHNR, CDR2 FQNEAQ (reference sequence). The V end lost 8 bases, the J end lost 6 bases, and 7 bases lay between the germline ends. CDR3 length: 11 residues. The CDR3 is CASLGAGELFF. As DNA, the CDR3 is TGTGCCAGCCTCGGCGCCGGGGAGCTGTTTTTT.

V gene TRBV12-3 or TRBV12-4 combines with J gene TRBJ1-1; the D is unclear. V lost 3 bases and J 5 bases, leaving 13 bases between the germline ends. This CDR3 has 14 residues. In DNA form, the CDR3 reads TGTGCCAGCAGTTTTCCCCCAGGTCGGACTGAAGCTTTCTTT. Protein product: CASSFPPGRTEAFF.

The chain employs TRBV29-1 and TRBJ2-7; the D is unclear. V gave up 5 bases and J gave up 2 bases, with 10 bases separating them. Germline loops: CDR1 SQVTM, CDR2 ANQGSEA. The CDR3 contains 12 residues. CDR3 sequence (DNA): TGCAGCGTTTCAAGGCGAACCTACGAGCAGTACTTC. Translating it yields CSVSRRTYEQYF.

CDR3 DNA sequence: TGCGCCAGCAGTCTGGGACAGGGTGCCTCCGGCTACACCTTC. This codes for CASSLGQGASGYTF. This sequence joins TRBV4-1 and TRBJ1-2, with TRBD1 identical over 9 bases. J was trimmed by 8 bases and V by 6 bases; bases with no gene match: 10. The CDR3 is 14 residues long. Germline V gene sequence: CDR1 MGHRA, CDR2 YSYEKL.

The V and J genes are TRBV6-1 and TRBJ1-5; tentatively, D is TRBD1 (6 bases). The CDR3 runs 15 residues. Deletions cut 6 bases from V and 7 bases from J, with 19 bases between. Germline lookup yields CDR1 MNHNS and CDR2 SASEGT. The CDR3 DNA sequence: TGTGCCAGCAGCGATACACAGGGAAGGAGGCAGCCCCAGCATTTT. The encoded protein is CASSDTQGRRQPQHF.

The chain couples TRBV10-3 to TRBJ2-3; 10 bases are a match to TRBD1. This CDR3 has 11 amino acids. Germline V gene sequence: CDR1 ENHRY, CDR2 SYGVKD. J lost 13 bases, V lost 6 bases, and 4 bases had no gene match. This CDR3 reads CAIRTGGRKYF. CDR3 sequence (DNA): TGTGCCATCAGGACAGGGGGCCGCAAGTATTTT.

V gene TRBV20-1 combines with J gene TRBJ2-3; D remains unclear. Germline V gene sequence: CDR1 DFQATT, CDR2 SNEGSKA (reference sequence). This CDR3 region has 15 residues. Between the trimmed V and J ends, which lost 3 bases and 3 bases, there was a span of 16 bases. The CDR3 nucleotides are TGCAGTGCTAGTCCCGTACCGGCCGGGACAGATACGCAGTATTTT. As protein: CSASPVPAGTDTQYF.

V usage is TRBV6-5 and J usage is TRBJ1-4, with 9 bases matching TRBD1. Germline V gives CDR1 MNHEY, CDR2 SVGAGI. Unmatched junction bases numbered 0, after V lost 1 base and J lost 9 bases. This CDR3 is 13 amino acids long. Written as DNA, the CDR3 is TGTGCCAGCAGTTACTACAGGGGGCAAAAACTGTTTTTT. It translates to CASSYYRGQKLFF.

The chain has TRBV20-1 and TRBJ2-1, with D unclear. Germline V CDR1 and CDR2: DFQATT, SNEGSKA (reference sequence). This CDR3 has 13 amino acids. V lost 0 bases to trimming and J lost 10 bases, with 13 bases between them. The CDR3, as DNA: TGCAGTGCTAGAGATCGACACGCTCAGGAGCAGTTCTTC. This gives the protein CSARDRHAQEQFF.

This clonotype was detected a few times. The V call is TRBV20-1, the J call TRBJ1-1; D ambiguous. Trimming removed 6 bases at V and 1 base at J, with 9 bases between. CDR1 DFQATT and CDR2 SNEGSKA come from the germline V gene (reference sequence). The CDR3 runs to 12 residues. The CDR3 region is CSAAGRNTEAFF. CDR3 nucleotides: TGCAGTGCCGCCGGGAGGAACACTGAAGCTTTCTTT.

This chain uses TRBV2 with TRBJ1-1; 7 bases are a match to TRBD1. Trimming at V came to 6 bases and at J to 5 bases, leaving 12 bases not matched to a gene. Germline assignment: CDR1 SNHLY and CDR2 FYNNEI. The CDR3 covers 15 residues. The CDR3 DNA reads TGTGCCAGCAGAGTCGGCAGGGGGAGTATAACTGAAGCTTTCTTT. Protein sequence: CASRVGRGSITEAFF.

The chain couples TRBV12-3 or TRBV12-4 to TRBJ2-1; 8 bases fit TRBD2. The J call could be wrong; TRBJ2-7 is a better fit for the DNA end. The CDR3 totals 15 residues. The CDR3 protein is CASSNYAGGYNEQYF. The CDR3 bases are TGTGCCAGCAGTAACTATGCGGGGGGCTACAATGAGCAGTACTTC.

The genes are TRBV7-2 and TRBJ2-3; no clear D. CDR3 size: 15 residues. CDR1 and CDR2 (germline): SGHTA, FQGNSA. Trimming stripped 6 bases from V and 2 bases from J, with 15 bases between. The CDR3, as DNA: TGTACCAGCAGGACCCGGGTCCTCTACACAGATACGCAGTATTTT. Translating gives CTSRTRVLYTDTQYF.

The chain links TRBV20-1 to TRBJ1-4; D unclear. V was trimmed by 2 bases and J by 1 base, leaving 8 bases between them. This CDR3 has 14 residues. Germline V gene lookup returns CDR1 DFQATT and CDR2 SNEGSKA (reference sequence). In nucleotides, the CDR3 is TGCAGTGCTAGACGGGGTGAAACTAATGAAAAACTGTTTTTT. Its protein product is CSARRGETNEKLFF.

This clonotype was counted once. The genes are TRBV4-1 and TRBJ2-7; 8 bases match TRBD1. Trimming removed 1 base from V and 7 bases from J; junction bases left unmatched: 6. Germline lookup yields CDR1 MGHRA and CDR2 YSYEKL. The CDR3 is 14 residues long. The CDR3 coding sequence is TGCGCCAGCAGCCAAGTGGACAGGGTCCGGGAGCAGTACTTC. As protein: CASSQVDRVREQYF.

At least ten counts were recorded for this clonotype. The chain joins TRBV10-3 to TRBJ1-5, with D possibly being TRBD1 (6 bases). This CDR3 has 13 residues. V lost 3 bases and J 4 bases, leaving 7 bases between the germline ends. CDR1 is ENHRY, CDR2 SYGVKD, per germline. The CDR3 protein is CAISDRGNQPQHF. The CDR3 nucleotides read TGTGCCATCAGTGACAGGGGAAATCAGCCCCAGCATTTT.

About this clonotype itself: The junction differs from germline at one of its ends, possibly a read error. The CDR3 is CVSADSGNTIYF. As DNA, the CDR3 is TGTGTCAGCGCAGACTCTGGAAACACCATATATTTT. This rearrangement joins TRBV27 to TRBJ1-3; D is undetermined. The CDR3 sequence is 12 residues long. The germline V gene encodes CDR1 MNHEY and CDR2 SMNVEV (reference sequence).